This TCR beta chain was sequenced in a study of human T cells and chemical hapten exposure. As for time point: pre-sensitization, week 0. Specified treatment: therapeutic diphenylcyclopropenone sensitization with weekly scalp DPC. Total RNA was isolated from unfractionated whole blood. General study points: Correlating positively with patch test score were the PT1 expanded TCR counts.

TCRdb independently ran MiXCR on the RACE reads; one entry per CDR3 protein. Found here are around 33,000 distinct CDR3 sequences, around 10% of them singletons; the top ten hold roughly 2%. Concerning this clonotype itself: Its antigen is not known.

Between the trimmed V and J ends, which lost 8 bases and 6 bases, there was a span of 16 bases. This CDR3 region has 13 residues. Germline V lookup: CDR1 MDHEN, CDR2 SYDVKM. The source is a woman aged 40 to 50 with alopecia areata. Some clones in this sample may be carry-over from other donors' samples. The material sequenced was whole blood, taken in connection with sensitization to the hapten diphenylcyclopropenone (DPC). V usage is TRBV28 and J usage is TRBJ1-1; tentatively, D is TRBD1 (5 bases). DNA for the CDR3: TGTGCCAGCGCTCAGGTGGACAACCCTGAAGCTTTCTTT. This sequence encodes CASAQVDNPEAFF.